Below are 14 T cell receptor beta chains sequenced from a single sample in a study of control samples from healthy donors and cancer patients. Profiled with immunoSEQ multiplex PCR; TCRdb holds only in-frame clones, not every one. This sample has about 79,000 clones; approximately 94% occur once, and the top ten carry 1.3%. Material for sequencing was PBMCs. The receptors originated from a middle-aged woman with lung cancer.

This chain uses TRBV5-1 with TRBJ1-4, with unresolved D. The CDR3 totals 14 residues. Germline V gene lookup returns CDR1 SGHRS and CDR2 YFSETQ. Trimming pared 4 bases from V and 4 bases from J, leaving 11 bases between. The CDR3 reads CASSRDMFNEKLFF. The CDR3 DNA follows: TGCGCCAGCAGCCGGGATATGTTTAATGAAAAACTGTTTTTT.

The chain recombines TRBV6-5 with TRBJ1-4; D is unclear. CDR3 length equals 15 residues. Trimming left V 2 bases short and J 5 bases short, with 12 bases between. Germline CDR1 and CDR2: MNHEY and SVGAGI. As DNA, the CDR3 is TGTGCCAGCAGTTACACAGCAGGTATCAATGAAAAACTGTTTTTT. Translated, it gives CASSYTAGINEKLFF.

The chain recombines TRBV27 with TRBJ1-2; TRBD1 matches at 7 bases. CDR1 MNHEY and CDR2 SMNVEV come from the germline V gene (reference sequence). The CDR3 covers 15 residues. J gave up 3 bases and V 6 bases, and 10 bases lay outside the gene matches. CDR3 protein: CASSRGGRVDYGYTF. DNA of the CDR3: TGTGCCAGCAGCCGAGGGGGCAGGGTGGACTATGGCTACACCTTC.

The V gene is TRBV3-1 (or the pseudogene TRBV3-2), the J gene TRBJ1-2; 7 bases fit TRBD1. CDR1 LGHDT and CDR2 YNNKEL come from the germline V gene (reference sequence). The CDR3 contains 14 residues. V shed 1 base and J 3 bases; nucleotides not matched to a gene: 2. The CDR3 spells CASSQGQGDYGYTF. CDR3 nucleotides: TGTGCCAGCAGCCAAGGTCAGGGGGACTATGGCTACACCTTC.

This clone showed up just a few times. The CDR3 spells CASRSSVYNEQFF. CDR3 DNA: TGCGCCAGCAGGTCCTCCGTCTACAATGAGCAGTTCTTC. The V call is TRBV5-1, the J call TRBJ2-1; no definite D call. The V end was cut by 5 bases, the J end by 3 bases, with 9 bases between. Germline V gene data show CDR1 as SGHRS and CDR2 as YFSETQ. The CDR3 totals 13 residues.

This sequence joins TRBV29-1 and TRBJ1-2, with 8 bases fitting TRBD1. The CDR3 loop spans 14 amino acids. Germline lookup yields CDR1 SQVTM and CDR2 ANQGSEA. With 4 bases clipped from V and 7 bases from J, the junction kept 11 bases outside the gene matches. CDR3 DNA: TGCAGCGTTGTAGGGGGACAGGAGGCAGGTGGCTACACCTTC. Protein product: CSVVGGQEAGGYTF.

This chain connects TRBV5-5 to TRBJ1-3; TRBD1 aligns across 8 bases. V dropped 0 bases and J dropped 5; count of bases not matched to a gene: 4. The CDR3 length is 15 residues. In germline, CDR1 is SGHKS, CDR2 YYEKEE (reference sequence). CDR3: CASSLAGQGRNTIYF. For the CDR3, the DNA is TGTGCCAGCAGCTTGGCTGGACAGGGAAGAAACACCATATATTTT.

The genes are TRBV4-1 and TRBJ2-7, with D unclear. This CDR3 region has 14 residues. V lost 0 bases to trimming and J lost 0 bases, with 6 bases between them. Germline CDR1 reads MGHRA; CDR2 reads YSYEKL. The CDR3 is CASSQEYTSYEQYF. The CDR3 nucleotides are TGCGCCAGCAGCCAAGAATACACCTCCTACGAGCAGTACTTC.

The V gene is TRBV4-1, the J gene TRBJ2-1, with 7 positions matching TRBD2. The CDR3 is made up of 14 amino acids. Unmatched junction bases numbered 7, after V lost 1 base and J lost 10 bases. In germline, CDR1 is MGHRA, CDR2 YSYEKL. The CDR3 nucleotides are TGCGCCAGCAGCCAAGTTGGGGGACTATACGAGCAGTTCTTC. This encodes CASSQVGGLYEQFF.

This clone was recorded once. The chain joins TRBV4-2 to TRBJ1-3; no firm D call. CDR1 LGHNA and CDR2 YNFKEQ come from the germline V gene. CDR3 length: 17 amino acids. V was pared by 5 bases and J by 4 bases, with 21 bases between. CDR3 loop: CASSSRLNELSGNTIYF. The CDR3 coding sequence is TGTGCCAGCAGCTCCCGACTGAACGAGCTTTCCGGAAACACCATATATTTT.

The chain combines TRBV5-5 with TRBJ1-3; TRBD1 matches 8 bases. CDR1 is SGHKS, CDR2 YYEKEE, per germline (reference sequence). V trimming: 5 bases; J trimming: 4 bases; junction bases outside the gene matches: 11. The CDR3 is 16 residues long. The CDR3 DNA sequence: TGTGCCAGCAGTGTTGGACAGGGTGGAGGAGGAAACACCATATATTTT. Translating it yields CASSVGQGGGGNTIYF.

V gene TRBV3-1 (or the pseudogene TRBV3-2) combines with J gene TRBJ2-7; tentatively, D is TRBD1 (5 bases). CDR3 length: 14 residues. Trimming pared 0 bases from V and 8 bases from J, leaving 14 bases between. The V gene's germline CDR1 is LGHDT and CDR2 YNNKEL (reference sequence). The CDR3 sequence: CASSQDGPGRKQYF. The CDR3 region has the DNA TGTGCCAGCAGCCAAGATGGGCCAGGGCGGAAGCAGTACTTC.

For this clone: One end of the junction does not line up with germline, which may come from a read error. The genes are TRBV18 and TRBJ2-7; 7 nucleotides line up with TRBD1. The CDR3 has 16 amino acids. The germline gives CDR1 KGHSH, CDR2 LQKENI. Here the CDR3 DNA reads TGTGCCAGCTCCCCACGTATCACAGGGGAATACTACGAGCAGTACTTC. Its translation: CASSPRITGEYYEQYF.

This clone was seen just once. An end of the junction differs from the germline gene, which may be a read error. The rearrangement uses TRBV6-5 and TRBJ1-1, with D tentatively TRBD1 (5 bases). The CDR3 length is 12 residues. The germline V gene has CDR1 MNHEY and CDR2 SVGAGI. CDR3 DNA sequence: TGTGCCAGCGGTTACGAGGGACGTGAAGCTTTCTTT. Encoded protein: CASGYEGREAFF.